The 11 T cell receptor beta chains below were found in one sample sequenced in a study of blood T cell repertoires in COVID-19. This table comes from immunoSEQ multiplex PCR, and its TCRdb copy is limited to in-frame clones, with some not included. The sample contains more than 65,000 clones, roughly 80% of which appear only once. Sequenced material: peripheral blood. These receptors all stem from a woman of 80 years or more with acute or convalescent COVID-19.

The chain combines TRBV6-5 with TRBJ1-2; 8 bases match TRBD1. The CDR3 consists of 15 residues. With V trimmed by 4 bases and J by 5 bases, 9 bases remained unmatched. Germline assignment: CDR1 MNHEY and CDR2 SVGAGI. The CDR3 nucleotides read TGTGCCAGCAGTTCCTTGTTCGGACAGGGATATGGCTACACCTTC. This encodes CASSSLFGQGYGYTF.

This sequence joins TRBV7-2 and TRBJ2-3; possibly TRBD2 for D (6 bases). Trimming left V 3 bases short and J 0 bases short, with 10 bases between. Looked up from germline, CDR1 is SGHTA and CDR2 is FQGNSA. The CDR3 covers 15 residues. The CDR3 DNA sequence: TGTGCCAGCAGCTTCGGCGGGGCCAGCACAGATACGCAGTATTTT. It encodes CASSFGGASTDTQYF.

The V call is TRBV16, the J call TRBJ2-5; 7 bases agree with TRBD1. The CDR3 sequence is 13 residues long. J was trimmed by 4 bases and V by 6 bases; bases with no gene match: 5. Germline lookup yields CDR1 KGHSY and CDR2 FQNENV. This CDR3 is CASSRQGGETQYF. The CDR3 nucleotides are TGTGCCAGCAGTCGACAGGGTGGAGAGACCCAGTACTTC.

This clone was seen only a few times. The chain employs TRBV14 and TRBJ1-2, with unresolved D. CDR3 length equals 14 residues. CDR1 is SGHDN, CDR2 FVKESK, per germline. V lost 0 bases and J 7 bases, leaving 12 bases between the germline ends. CDR3 amino acids: CASSQDWALSGYTF. DNA for the CDR3: TGTGCCAGCAGCCAAGATTGGGCCTTGAGTGGCTACACCTTC.

In its sample, this clone was seen once. The chain has TRBV6-2 or TRBV6-3 and TRBJ1-3; tentatively, D is TRBD1 (5 bases). The germline V gene encodes CDR1 MNHEY and CDR2 SVGEGT. V lost 5 bases and J 0 bases, leaving 8 bases between the germline ends. The CDR3 is made up of 14 amino acids. For the CDR3, the DNA is TGTGCCAGCAGTCGGGACTACTCTGGAAACACCATATATTTT. Translating gives CASSRDYSGNTIYF.

This chain connects TRBV7-8 to TRBJ1-2; weak D call: TRBD1 (5 bases). V lost 7 bases to trimming and J lost 7 bases, with 16 bases between them. Germline CDR1 and CDR2: SGHVS and FQNEAQ. The CDR3 is 13 amino acids. CDR3 region: CASTLDKTTGYTF. In DNA, the CDR3 is TGTGCCAGCACCCTGGACAAAACAACTGGCTACACCTTC.

The V call is TRBV6-5, the J call TRBJ1-4; 7 bases agree with TRBD1. CDR1 is MNHEY, CDR2 SVGAGI, per germline. The CDR3 sequence is 14 residues long. Trimming removed 6 bases from V and 5 bases from J; junction bases left unmatched: 6. The CDR3 spells CASSRDRENEKLFF. DNA for the CDR3: TGTGCCAGCAGCCGTGACAGGGAAAATGAAAAACTGTTTTTT.

This clone was found once. The chain carries TRBV5-1 and TRBJ2-7; TRBD1 matches at 7 bases. The CDR3 length is 14 residues. The J segment lost 5 bases and the V segment lost 1 base, leaving 6 bases of the junction unmatched. CDR1 is SGHRS, CDR2 YFSETQ, per germline. CDR3 nucleotides: TGCGCCAGCAGCTTGAGCAGGGGGACCCACGAGCAGTACTTC. Its protein product is CASSLSRGTHEQYF.

The chain has TRBV30 and TRBJ1-2; 8 positions match TRBD1. There are 15 residues in the CDR3. From germline, CDR1 is GTSNPN and CDR2 SVGIG (reference sequence). V shed 0 bases, J shed 8 bases, and the junction held 11 bases outside the gene matches. The DNA for the CDR3 is TGTGCCTGGAGTGTTCACAGGGGGGACTTGCGGGGCTACACCTTC. Protein: CAWSVHRGDLRGYTF.

The gene calls are TRBV19 and TRBJ1-2, with 9 bases fitting TRBD1. V was pared by 7 bases and J by 7 bases, with 7 bases of the junction left unmatched. This CDR3 comprises 13 residues. The germline V gene encodes CDR1 LNHDA and CDR2 SQIVND (reference sequence). The CDR3 sequence: CASTPTDRGGYTF. The DNA of the CDR3 is TGTGCCAGTACCCCCACGGACAGGGGTGGCTACACCTTC.

This clone was picked up one time. The V and J genes are TRBV5-6 and TRBJ2-7, with TRBD1 identical over 7 bases. CDR3 length: 14 residues. V shed 4 bases, J shed 3 bases, and the junction held 7 bases outside the gene matches. Germline assignment: CDR1 SGHDT and CDR2 YYEEEE. The CDR3 DNA reads as TGTGCCAGCAGCCCCGGGACAGCAAGCTACGAGCAGTACTTC. Protein: CASSPGTASYEQYF.